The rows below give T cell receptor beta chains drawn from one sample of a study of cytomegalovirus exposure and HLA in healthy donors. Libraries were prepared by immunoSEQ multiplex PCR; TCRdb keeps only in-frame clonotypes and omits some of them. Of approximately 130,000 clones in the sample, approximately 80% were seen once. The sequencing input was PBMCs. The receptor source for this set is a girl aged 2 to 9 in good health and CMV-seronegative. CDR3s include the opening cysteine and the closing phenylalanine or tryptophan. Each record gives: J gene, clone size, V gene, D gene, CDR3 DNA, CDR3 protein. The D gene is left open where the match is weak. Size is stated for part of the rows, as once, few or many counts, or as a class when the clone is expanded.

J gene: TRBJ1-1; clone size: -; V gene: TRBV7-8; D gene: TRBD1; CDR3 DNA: TGTGCCAGCAGCACCGGACAGGGGGCGGCTGAAGCTTTCTTT; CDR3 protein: CASSTGQGAAEAFF
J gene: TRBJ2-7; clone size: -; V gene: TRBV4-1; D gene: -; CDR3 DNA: TGCGCCAGCAGCCAAGGTCCGGACGAGCAGTACTTC; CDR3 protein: CASSQGPDEQYF
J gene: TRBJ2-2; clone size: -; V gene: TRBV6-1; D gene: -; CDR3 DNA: TGTGCCAGCAGTGGGGGCCTAGAAACCGGGGAGCTGTTTTTT; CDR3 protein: CASSGGLETGELFF
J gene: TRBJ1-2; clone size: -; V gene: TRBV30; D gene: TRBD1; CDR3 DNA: TGTGCCTGGAGTTTAGGGACAGACAATGGCTACACCTTC; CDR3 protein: CAWSLGTDNGYTF
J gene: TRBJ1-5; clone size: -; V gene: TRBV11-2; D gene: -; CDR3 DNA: TGTGCCAGCAGCTTTGGGGGCGCCCAGCCCCAGCATTTT; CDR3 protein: CASSFGGAQPQHF
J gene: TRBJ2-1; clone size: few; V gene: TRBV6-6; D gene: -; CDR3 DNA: TGTGCCAGCAGACAAGATCAGGGGTGGAATGAGCAGTTCTTC; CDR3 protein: CASRQDQGWNEQFF
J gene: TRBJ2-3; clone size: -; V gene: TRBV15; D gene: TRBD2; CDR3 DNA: TGTGCCACCAGCAGGACTAGCGGGAGCACAGATACGCAGTATTTT; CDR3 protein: CATSRTSGSTDTQYF
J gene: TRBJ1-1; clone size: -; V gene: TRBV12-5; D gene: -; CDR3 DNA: TGTGCTAGTGGTTTGGTACTAAGCGACAGGATGAACACTGAAGCTTTCTTT; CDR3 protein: CASGLVLSDRMNTEAFF
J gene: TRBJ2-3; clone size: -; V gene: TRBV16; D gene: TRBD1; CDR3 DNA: TGTGCCAGCAGCCAGATACAGGGGGTAACGCAGTATTTT; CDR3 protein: CASSQIQGVTQYF
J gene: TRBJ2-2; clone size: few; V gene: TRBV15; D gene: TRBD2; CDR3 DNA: TGTGCCACCAGCAGGGGCCGGGCTAGCGGGAGGGCCTTCACCGGGGAGCTGTTTTTT; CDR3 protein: CATSRGRASGRAFTGELFF
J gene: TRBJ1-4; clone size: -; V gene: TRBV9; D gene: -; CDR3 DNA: TGTGCCAGCAGCGTAGGGTATGGACATAGGGAAAAACTGTTTTTT; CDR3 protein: CASSVGYGHREKLFF
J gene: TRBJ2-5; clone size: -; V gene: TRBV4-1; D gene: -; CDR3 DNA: TGCGCCAGCAGCCAAGATGGCGCGGGAAGTCTCCAAGAGACCCAGTACTTC; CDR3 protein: CASSQDGAGSLQETQYF
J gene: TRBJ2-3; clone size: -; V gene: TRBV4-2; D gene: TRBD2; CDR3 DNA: TGTGCCAGCAGCCATACAGCGGGAGAGGTAGATACGCAGTATTTT; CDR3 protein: CASSHTAGEVDTQYF
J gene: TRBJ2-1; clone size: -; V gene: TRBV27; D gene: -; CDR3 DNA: TGTGCCAGCGGAGAGACAGGTACCTACAATGAGCAGTTCTTC; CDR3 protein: CASGETGTYNEQFF
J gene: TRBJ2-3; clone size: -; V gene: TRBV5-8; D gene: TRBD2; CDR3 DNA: TGTGCCAGCAGCTCCTACGGGACTAGCATTCACTATACGCAGTATTTT; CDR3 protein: CASSSYGTSIHYTQYF
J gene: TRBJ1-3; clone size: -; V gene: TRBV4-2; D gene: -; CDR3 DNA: TGTGCCAGCAGCCAAGAATACAGCCCTGGAAACACCATATATTTT; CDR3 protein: CASSQEYSPGNTIYF
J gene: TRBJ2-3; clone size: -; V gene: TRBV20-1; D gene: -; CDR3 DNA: TGCAGTGCTAAGGCGGGTGGGACGCAGTATTTT; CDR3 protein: CSAKAGGTQYF
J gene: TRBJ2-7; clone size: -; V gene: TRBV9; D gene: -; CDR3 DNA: TGTGCCAGCAGCGTAGGAGGTGACCTCAGCGAGCAGTACTTC; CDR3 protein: CASSVGGDLSEQYF
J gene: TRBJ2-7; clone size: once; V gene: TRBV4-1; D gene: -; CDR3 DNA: TGCGCCAGCAGCCAGGTTAAAGACTCGATCTCCTACGAGCAGTACTTC; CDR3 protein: CASSQVKDSISYEQYF
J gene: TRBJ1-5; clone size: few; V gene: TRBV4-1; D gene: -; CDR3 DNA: TGCGCCAGCAGCCAAGAGGGGGGAGCCCCGGAATCGCCCCAGCATTTT; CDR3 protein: CASSQEGGAPESPQHF
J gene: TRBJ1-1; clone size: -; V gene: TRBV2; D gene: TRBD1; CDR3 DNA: TGTGCCAGCAGCGGGGACAGGGCCCTTTGGGCTTTCTTT; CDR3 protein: CASSGDRALWAFF
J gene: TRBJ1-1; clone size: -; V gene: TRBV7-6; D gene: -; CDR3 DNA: TGTGCCAGCAGCTCTGGAACGAGGGCTGAAGCTTTCTTT; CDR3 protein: CASSSGTRAEAFF
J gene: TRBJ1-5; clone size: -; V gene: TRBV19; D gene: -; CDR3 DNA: TGTGCCAGTAGCCTCATCGATTCAGGTGCTCAGCCCCAGCATTTT; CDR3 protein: CASSLIDSGAQPQHF
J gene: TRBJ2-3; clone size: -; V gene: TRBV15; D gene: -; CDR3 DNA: TGTGCCACCGACCTGGGCGGGTTGGATACGCAGTATTTT; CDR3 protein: CATDLGGLDTQYF
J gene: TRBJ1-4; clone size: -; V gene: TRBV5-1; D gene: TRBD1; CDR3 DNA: TGCGCCAGCAGCTGGGAGACAGGGGTGGACGAAAAACTGTTTTTT; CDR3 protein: CASSWETGVDEKLFF
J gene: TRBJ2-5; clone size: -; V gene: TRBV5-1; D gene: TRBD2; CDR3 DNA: TGCGCCAGCAGCTTCCGACTAGCGGATTTCCAAGAGACCCAGTACTTC; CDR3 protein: CASSFRLADFQETQYF
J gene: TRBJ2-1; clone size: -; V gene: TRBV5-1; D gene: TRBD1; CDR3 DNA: TGCGCCAGCAGTACGGGACAGGGGGATTCGTTGTACAATGAGCAGTTCTTC; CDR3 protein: CASSTGQGDSLYNEQFF
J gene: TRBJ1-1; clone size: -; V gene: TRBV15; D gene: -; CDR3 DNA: TGTGCCACCAGCAGAGACGGAGGGGAGGCTTTCTTT; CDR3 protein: CATSRDGGEAFF
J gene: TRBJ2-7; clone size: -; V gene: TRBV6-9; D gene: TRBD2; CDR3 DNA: TGTGCCAGCCACGGAGCGGGGCCTCCCTACGAGCAGTACTTC; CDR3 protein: CASHGAGPPYEQYF
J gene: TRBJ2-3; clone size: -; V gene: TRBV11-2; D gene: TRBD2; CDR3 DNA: TGTGCCAGCAGCCGAAGCGGGAGTAGGGGCACAGATACGCAGTATTTT; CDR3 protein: CASSRSGSRGTDTQYF
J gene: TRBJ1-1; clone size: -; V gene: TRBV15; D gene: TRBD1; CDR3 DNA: TGTGCCACCAGCCGGACAGGGGGCGACGGTGAAGCTTTCTTT; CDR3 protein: CATSRTGGDGEAFF
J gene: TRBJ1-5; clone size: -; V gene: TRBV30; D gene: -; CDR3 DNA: TGTGCCTGGAGCGGGGATAGCAATCAGCCCCAGCATTTT; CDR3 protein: CAWSGDSNQPQHF
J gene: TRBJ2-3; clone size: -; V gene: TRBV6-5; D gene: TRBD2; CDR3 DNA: TGTGCCAGCAAGAGGACGGGGGGGCCAGATACGCAGTATTTT; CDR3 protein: CASKRTGGPDTQYF
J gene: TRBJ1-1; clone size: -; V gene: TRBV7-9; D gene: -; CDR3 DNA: TGTGCCAGCAGCTTAGAAGGGGAAGGGGGTGAAGCTTTCTTT; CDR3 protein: CASSLEGEGGEAFF
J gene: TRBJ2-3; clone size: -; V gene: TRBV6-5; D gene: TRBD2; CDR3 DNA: TGTGCCAGCAGCTACTCTCGGACTAGCTATAGAGATACGCAGTATTTT; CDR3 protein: CASSYSRTSYRDTQYF
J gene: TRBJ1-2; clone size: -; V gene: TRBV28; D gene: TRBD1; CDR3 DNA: TGTGCCAGCAGTTTTCAGGGGGCGGTTCGAATAGACGGCTACACCTTC; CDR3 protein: CASSFQGAVRIDGYTF
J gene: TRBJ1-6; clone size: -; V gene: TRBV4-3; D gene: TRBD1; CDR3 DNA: TGCGCCAGCAGCCAAGGGGACTTGGGACAGGAACATAATTCACCCCTCCACTTT; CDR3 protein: CASSQGDLGQEHNSPLHF
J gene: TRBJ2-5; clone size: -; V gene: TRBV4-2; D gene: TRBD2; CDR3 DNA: TGTGCCAGCAGCCAAGAGACGCTAGCGGGGGGGCAAGAGACCCAGTACTTC; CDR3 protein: CASSQETLAGGQETQYF